Below are 9 T cell receptor beta chains sequenced from a single sample in a study of blood T cell repertoires in COVID-19. TCRdb's copy holds only in-frame clones and misses some; the assay was immunoSEQ multiplex PCR. The table records some 200,000 clones, around 85% of them present only once. The sequencing sample was made of peripheral blood. The receptors stem from a woman aged 55-70 years with acute or convalescent COVID-19.

The count of this clone is one. The chain is built from TRBV28 and TRBJ1-2; TRBD1 is a possible D gene (5 bases). The CDR3 consists of 14 residues. V gave up 8 bases and J gave up 0 bases, with 13 bases separating them. Germline lookup yields CDR1 MDHEN and CDR2 SYDVKM. CDR3 protein: CASVTLQANYGYTF. CDR3 in DNA: TGTGCCAGCGTAACCCTACAGGCTAACTATGGCTACACCTTC.

The V gene is TRBV4-1, the J gene TRBJ1-5, with 8 positions matching TRBD1. The CDR3 covers 16 residues. Germline assignment: CDR1 MGHRA and CDR2 YSYEKL. After removal of 2 bases from V and 4 bases from J, the junction contained 7 bases not matched to a gene. The CDR3 nucleotides read TGCGCCAGCAGCCAAACCGGGACAGGTGTTAATCAGCCCCAGCATTTT. Its protein is CASSQTGTGVNQPQHF.

This clone was picked up one time. The chain is built from TRBV7-6 and TRBJ2-2; D is undetermined. The CDR3 spans 14 residues. Germline CDR1 is SGHVS and CDR2 is FNYEAQ. V lost 5 bases and J lost 4, with 11 bases in between. The CDR3 DNA reads as TGTGCCAGCAGCCCCCACTTGTCCACCGGGGAGCTGTTTTTT. Encoded protein: CASSPHLSTGELFF.

V is TRBV10-3 and J is TRBJ2-1; 8 bases line up with TRBD2. Germline V gene sequence: CDR1 ENHRY, CDR2 SYGVKD. CDR3 size: 16 residues. Germline trimming cut 2 bases from V and 1 base from J; bases unmatched to any gene: 4. CDR3 loop: CAISEPSGQSYNEQFF. The CDR3 coding sequence is TGTGCCATCAGTGAGCCTAGCGGGCAATCCTACAATGAGCAGTTCTTC.

The genes are TRBV2 and TRBJ2-3; TRBD2 matches at 7 bases. Germline V gene sequence: CDR1 SNHLY, CDR2 FYNNEI. V lost 3 bases, J lost 1 base, and 7 bases stayed unmatched. The CDR3 length is 16 residues. The CDR3 DNA is TGTGCCAGCAGTGATAGGTCTAGCGGACGCACAGATACGCAGTATTTT. Translating gives CASSDRSSGRTDTQYF.

The chain combines TRBV15 with TRBJ1-4, with no clear D. This CDR3 is built from 15 residues. Trimming removed 0 bases from V and 10 bases from J, with 15 bases in between. Germline V gives CDR1 LNHNV, CDR2 YYDKDF (reference sequence). CDR3 nucleotides: TGTGCCACCAGCAGAGATGTGGTGCCAGGTGGAAAACTGTTTTTT. Amino acid sequence: CATSRDVVPGGKLFF.

The rearrangement links TRBV3-1 (or the pseudogene TRBV3-2) to TRBJ2-1; 9 nucleotides match TRBD1. This CDR3 comprises 15 residues. The V gene's germline CDR1 is LGHDT and CDR2 YNNKEL (reference sequence). The V gene end was trimmed by 1 base and the J gene end by 9 bases; junction bases not matched to a gene: 7. The CDR3 sequence is CASSQGTGVNSEQFF. The CDR3 DNA reads as TGTGCCAGCAGCCAAGGGACAGGGGTTAATAGTGAGCAGTTCTTC.

The chain has TRBV3-1 (or the pseudogene TRBV3-2) and TRBJ1-2; no definite D call. Per the germline V gene, CDR1 is LGHDT and CDR2 is YNNKEL (reference sequence). Trimming left V 4 bases short and J 7 bases short, with 22 bases between. CDR3 length: 16 residues. Here the CDR3 DNA reads TGTGCCAGCAGCCTCGCGCAAGTGAGGGTGGCCGGTGGCTACACCTTC. Translated: CASSLAQVRVAGGYTF.

The chain links TRBV4-2 to TRBJ2-5, with a weak D call TRBD2 (5 bases). The germline V gene has CDR1 LGHNA and CDR2 YNFKEQ. V was pared by 1 base and J by 2 bases, with 11 bases between. The length of the CDR3 is 15 residues. CDR3 in DNA: TGTGCCAGCAGCCAAGGAGAGAAGCGGCAAGAGACCCAGTACTTC. Translated, it gives CASSQGEKRQETQYF.